The sequence of this TCR beta chain was determined in a study of Ad26.COV2.S vaccination and SARS-CoV-2 variants (dated by TCRdb to the early 2020s). A note on the overall study: Vaccine-arm donors came from COV1001, a multicentre, randomized, double-blind, placebo-controlled phase I-IIa trial of Ad26.COV2.S in healthy adults. The TCR-sequenced set comprised approximately 32 samples: roughly 19 Ad26.COV2.S vaccine recipients, 5 placebo recipients and 8 SARS-CoV-2 convalescent individuals. Ad26.COV2.S was administered intramuscularly at a dose of 5x10^10 or 1x10^11 viral particles, either as one shot or as two shots given 56 days apart. TCRbeta repertoire sequencing was used to assess the specificity and breadth of SARS-CoV-2-reactive T cell receptors after Ad26.COV2.S vaccination. Investigators remained blinded to trial group allocation during experiments and outcome assessment. Participants in the trial were split at random into five groups of five each, receiving low-dose or high-dose Ad26.COV2.S once or twice, or else placebo on both occasions.

The immunoSEQ Assay was the method used to sequence TCRbeta CDR3 regions. After extraction, genomic DNA underwent amplification by bias-controlled multiplex PCR, followed by high-throughput sequencing. For the original study's pipeline: To quantify the absolute abundance of every unique TCRbeta CDR3 region, sequences were collapsed and filtered. T cell fraction was estimated by normalization of TCRbeta template counts to usable DNA, with usable DNA being measured through amplification of reference genes present in all nucleated cells. Repertoire TCRs were annotated as SARS-CoV-2-specific by exact matching of V gene, CDR3 amino acid sequence and J gene to a known reactive TCR set. The reference SARS-CoV-2 TCR set came from MIRA and was filtered for enrichment in COVID-19-positive ImmuneCODE repertoires, removing public or cross-reactive TCRs. Drawing on the MIRA antigens, annotated TCRs were analysed further at the level of specific ORF or position within ORF. Depth was the summed frequency of annotated unique rearrangements, while breadth was defined as annotated unique rearrangements over total unique productive rearrangements. TCR breadth was compared between groups using two-sided Wilcoxon rank-sum tests. The table comes from immuneACCESS by way of TCRdb, which keeps in-frame sequences with V and J called. Part of the clones is missing from these tables; in studies checked, under half for an unresolved V gene and the rest for unknown reasons. V, J and clone size are those of that table, while D and trimming were read from the DNA. The sample includes more than 250,000 clones, with around 87% observed a single time. More than 2.5% of the sample is held by the ten biggest clonotypes.

What the authors observed across the whole study: Higher spike-specific TCR breadth was observed in Ad26.COV2.S recipients than in placebo recipients (P = 0.0014). Substantial breadth of spike-specific CD8+ and CD4+ T cell responses was reported after vaccination. The authors noted that the TCR breadth and depth analyses may have underestimated total T cell responses. Comparable non-spike TCR breadth was observed between vaccine and placebo recipients, consistent with only spike being contained in the vaccine. The study was not powered for comparison of responses between vaccine doses or regimens.

With regard to this clone: The antigen it recognizes is unknown. Base qualities are not at hand, and no much larger clone is one base apart.

The intended sense of this specimen's treatment or condition label: over 15 received Ad26.COV2.S at low or high dose, single or two shots; about 5 received placebo; per-sample allocation not given. For vaccine and placebo recipients, the sequenced repertoires came from samples collected on day 63 after the first injection. In Cohort 1b, about 27 adults aged 18-55 years were enrolled at a single site in Boston, USA, between 29 July and 7 August 2020. As a vaccine, Ad26.COV2.S was a replication-incompetent adenovirus type 26 vector that expressed a prefusion-stabilized SARS-CoV-2 spike protein derived from the original Wuhan strain. The germline V gene provides CDR1 SNHLY and CDR2 FYNNEI. V is clipped by 7 bases and J by 8 bases, and the sequence between their germline boundaries is 12 bases long. The CDR3 starts with the cysteine, ends with the phenylalanine, and has 12 residues. CDR3 DNA only is kept here, 36 bases in frame from base 1.

This sample comprised peripheral blood, obtained in a trial of Ad26.COV2.S vaccine versus placebo. This clonotype was sampled from a person between 18 and 59 years old who received the Ad26.COV2.S COVID-19 vaccine or a placebo. The chain employs TRBV2 and TRBJ2-1, and possibly TRBD1, on 6 matching bases. The CDR3 reads CASTQGHHEQFF. The sequence in DNA is TGTGCCAGCACCCAGGGGCACCATGAGCAGTTCTTC.